The clone carrying this TCR beta chain was detected ten times or more. The sample belongs to a study of regulatory T cells in long-lasting Graves disease. The CDR3 length is 14 residues. Germline CDR1 is LGHDT and CDR2 is YNNKEL (reference sequence). Losses at the gene ends were 5 bases for V and 4 bases for J; bases not matched to a gene: 5. Time point meaning: newly diagnosed GD, antithyroid drugs for less than 3 months. PBMC RNA served as the TCR library source. The TCR beta library used iRepertoire HTBI primers with Arm-PCR amplification of CDR3. TCRdb recomputed calls from the multiplex PCR reads with MiXCR, one row per CDR3 protein. The data contain 300,000 to 400,000 distinct CDR3 sequences, 16% of them seen just once; the ten biggest clones take up 30%. These sequences were also reported in another study, on T cells in Graves' hyperthyroidism and ophthalmopathy. That study reports: Stability of Graves' hyperthyroidism was defined as absent ophthalmopathy progression within 18 months. The TCR CDR3 first-round RT-PCR relied on the HTBI primer set.

This sequence originates from a man in his forties with Graves disease. This specimen consisted of peripheral blood mononuclear cells (PBMCs), obtained at new diagnosis, from a patient treated with antithyroid drugs. This chain uses TRBV3-1 with TRBJ2-3; 8 bases align to TRBD1. In nucleotides, the CDR3 is TGTGCCAGCAGCTCCAGGGGGCCCGCAGATACGCAGTATTTT. Translation gives CASSSRGPADTQYF.